This record looks at one T cell receptor (beta chain) sequence and its context. Its matching antigen is unknown. The CDR3 runs 12 residues. CDR1 MDHEN and CDR2 SYDVKM come from the germline V gene. The V and J ends lost 6 bases and 7 bases respectively, with 12 bases between them. This record belongs to a study of T cell responses to AZD1222 COVID-19 vaccine. TCRdb keeps only in-frame clones here, not all; method: immunoSEQ multiplex PCR. The top ten clones hold 25% to 30% of a sample with 60,000 to 90,000 clones, 60% to 85% of them seen once. The study's findings and limits: Females made up more of the donors, who were largely white British, and clonal diversity may have come out too low.

The specimen comprised peripheral blood, sampled 28 days after the second dose of the MenACWY control vaccine. The V and J genes are TRBV28 and TRBJ1-1; D is undetermined. The TCR was taken from an adult who received the MenACWY meningococcal vaccine as a control. As DNA, the CDR3 is TGTGCCAGCAGCTTGGCCCGATTTGAAGCTTTCTTT. Its translation: CASSLARFEAFF.